This TCR beta chain was obtained from a study of T cells after yellow fever vaccination (dated by TCRdb to about 2019). Broadly, across the study: Libraries from fractions with low cell numbers were prepared with the SMART-Seq v4 Ultra Low Input RNA kit. To track T-cell clones before and after primary and booster YFV17D yellow fever vaccination, bulk TCR alpha and beta repertoires were sequenced longitudinally. Two healthy male donors, one aged 18 to 29 and one aged 30 to 40 years, were included in the cohort. Blood samples were taken at several timepoints before and after primary and secondary immunization, and bulk PBMC replicates and cell subsets were isolated.

TCR cDNA was made using 5'RACE template switching, a step that added a universal primer site and unique molecular identifiers. cDNA synthesis was primed from both the TCR alpha and TCR beta constant segments. Two PCR steps were used to amplify libraries, with sample barcodes and sequencing adapters being added in the second step. Sequencing of libraries was performed on Illumina HiSeq 2500 (2x100 bp) or NovaSeq (2x150 bp). On the authors' methods: Reads were demultiplexed and collapsed into UMI consensus sequences with MIGEC, and V(D)J alignment was performed with MiXCR. Clonotypes responding to the vaccine were identified with edgeR on replicate PBMC samples, with the criteria of FDR below 0.01 and a log2 fold change above 5 up to day 15. Each bulk clonotype was labeled CD4 or CD8 based on which sequenced repertoire, CD4 or CD8, contained the clonotype at higher abundance. In TCRdb, the public reads were trimmed at Q25 with fastp and aligned with MiXCR, with productive beta chains retained. Every distinct CDR3 protein forms one entry, paired with its most common genes and DNA. These V and J calls rely on TCRdb rather than the paper's analysis. The sample includes 500,000 to 650,000 distinct CDR3 sequences, with about 12% observed a single time. The ten largest clonotypes hold 15% of the sample.

The meaning of the sample's treatment or condition label: live attenuated yellow fever vaccine strain. At every blood-draw timepoint, two biological replicates of bulk PBMCs were collected. A standard Ficoll-Paque protocol was used to isolate PBMCs from peripheral blood. TriZol was used to extract RNA from bulk PBMCs, CD4 and CD8 fractions, and dextramer-positive and dextramer-negative fractions. Measured from the cysteine to the phenylalanine, the CDR3 is 21 residues long. The read is trimmed to its CDR3 DNA, 63 bases read in frame from base 1. Sequences SQVTM (CDR1) and ANQGSEA (CDR2) are obtained from the germline V gene. The V and J ends are trimmed by 0 bases and 0 bases, leaving 27 bases between them. On the study overall, not on this receptor specifically: The study included only a couple of donors, which limits how far the findings can be generalized. Compared with the primary T-cell response, the secondary T-cell response was faster but weaker, reaching its peak on day 5 rather than on day 15. Because abundant contaminating clonotypes from the bulk population could be contained in FACS-sorted repertoires, computational filtering was required. A small fraction of clonotypes showed up in both the CD4 and CD8 compartments, probably as a result of convergent recombination. Most clones expanded after primary vaccination were re-detected after the booster (about 95% of CD4 and around 88% of CD8), suggesting broad memory maintenance.

As for this clonotype: Its recognized antigen is unknown. No qualities accompany the bases; no much larger clone lies one base away.

The TCR comes from a man aged 25 to 40 who received the YFV17D yellow fever vaccine. This sample comprised PBMCs, obtained on the day of the yellow fever booster vaccination. This receptor chain uses TRBV29-1 and TRBJ2-1; a confident D gene designation cannot be given. CDR3 sequence: CSVEDFRQVGYNPSSYNEQFF. In nucleotide form, the sequence is TGCAGCGTTGAAGATTTCCGTCAGGTGGGGTATAACCCTAGCTCCTACAATGAGCAGTTCTTC.